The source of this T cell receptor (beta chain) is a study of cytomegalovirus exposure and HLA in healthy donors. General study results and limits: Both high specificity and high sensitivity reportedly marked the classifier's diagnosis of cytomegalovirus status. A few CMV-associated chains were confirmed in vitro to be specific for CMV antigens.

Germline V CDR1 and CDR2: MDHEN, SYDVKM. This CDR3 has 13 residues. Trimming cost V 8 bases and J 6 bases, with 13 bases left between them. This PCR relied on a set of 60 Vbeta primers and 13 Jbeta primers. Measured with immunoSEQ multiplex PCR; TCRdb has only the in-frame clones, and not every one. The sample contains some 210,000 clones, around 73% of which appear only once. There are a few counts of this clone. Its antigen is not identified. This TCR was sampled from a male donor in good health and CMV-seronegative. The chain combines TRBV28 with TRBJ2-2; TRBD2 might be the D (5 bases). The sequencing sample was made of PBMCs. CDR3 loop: CASLGRVPGELFF. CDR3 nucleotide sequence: TGTGCCAGCCTTGGGCGGGTCCCCGGGGAGCTGTTTTTT.